These T cell receptor beta chains were read from a single sample in a study of B cell selection in AIRE deficiency. Assay: immunoSEQ multiplex PCR; the TCRdb copy retains only in-frame clones and omits some. The sample carries some 23,000 clones, 95% to 98% recorded once. Specimen: conventional CD4+ T cells sorted from PBMCs. Every receptor here comes from a human donor with AIRE deficiency. Each CDR3 is given with its conserved first and last residue. D genes are given only for firm matches. Not all rows give a size; the values are once, few, many and, for expanded clones, a class.

abundance: NA; d_gene: TRBD1; v_gene: TRBV19; j_gene: TRBJ1-5; CDR3nt: TGTGCCAGTAGCATCGGACAGGGCAATAATCAGCCCCAGCATTTT; CDR3aa: CASSIGQGNNQPQHF
abundance: NA; d_gene: NA; v_gene: TRBV19; j_gene: TRBJ2-1; CDR3nt: TGTGCCAGTAGTCGCAGGGAAAGCTACAATGAGCAGTTCTTC; CDR3aa: CASSRRESYNEQFF
abundance: NA; d_gene: NA; v_gene: TRBV29-1; j_gene: TRBJ2-3; CDR3nt: TGCAGCGTTGGAGGAGACAGGGAGGTCGCAGACACAGATACGCAGTATTTT; CDR3aa: CSVGGDREVADTDTQYF
abundance: NA; d_gene: TRBD1; v_gene: TRBV4-3; j_gene: TRBJ2-7; CDR3nt: TGCGCCAGCAGCCAAATATGGACAGGGGGCTCCTACGAGCAGTACTTC; CDR3aa: CASSQIWTGGSYEQYF
abundance: NA; d_gene: NA; v_gene: TRBV19; j_gene: TRBJ2-2; CDR3nt: TGTGCCAGTAGCCAATGGGGAGGTCCGACACCCGGGGAGCTGTTTTTT; CDR3aa: CASSQWGGPTPGELFF
abundance: NA; d_gene: TRBD1; v_gene: TRBV10-3; j_gene: TRBJ1-4; CDR3nt: TGTGCCATCAGTCTAAACAGGGGTGCTAATGAAAAACTGTTTTTT; CDR3aa: CAISLNRGANEKLFF
abundance: NA; d_gene: NA; v_gene: TRBV10-3; j_gene: TRBJ1-1; CDR3nt: TGTGCCATCAGTGGGGGGGTGGTAGGGAACACTGAAGCTTTCTTT; CDR3aa: CAISGGVVGNTEAFF
abundance: NA; d_gene: NA; v_gene: TRBV5-1; j_gene: TRBJ1-3; CDR3nt: TGCGCCAGCAGCCGCGGGAGAAGCTCTGGAAACACCATATATTTT; CDR3aa: CASSRGRSSGNTIYF
abundance: NA; d_gene: NA; v_gene: TRBV11-2; j_gene: TRBJ1-2; CDR3nt: TGTGCCAGCAGCTTAAGCGGTAATGGCTACACCTTC; CDR3aa: CASSLSGNGYTF
abundance: once; d_gene: NA; v_gene: TRBV28; j_gene: TRBJ1-5; CDR3nt: TGTGCCAGCAGTGGAATTCAGCCCCAGCATTTT; CDR3aa: CASSGIQPQHF
abundance: NA; d_gene: NA; v_gene: TRBV7-9; j_gene: TRBJ2-1; CDR3nt: TGTGCCAGCAGCCCTCCCATCAGGTCCTACAATGAGCAGTTCTTC; CDR3aa: CASSPPIRSYNEQFF
abundance: NA; d_gene: NA; v_gene: TRBV28; j_gene: TRBJ1-3; CDR3nt: TGTGCCAGCAGTCGAGGGGTACTAGCTGGAAACACCATATATTTT; CDR3aa: CASSRGVLAGNTIYF
abundance: once; d_gene: NA; v_gene: TRBV4-1; j_gene: TRBJ1-4; CDR3nt: TGCGCCAGCAGCCAACCGACAGGAAGTAATGAAAAACTGTTTTTT; CDR3aa: CASSQPTGSNEKLFF
abundance: NA; d_gene: TRBD1; v_gene: TRBV9; j_gene: TRBJ2-3; CDR3nt: TGTGCCAGCAGCGCCCCGGGACAGGGGATACCGCAGTATTTT; CDR3aa: CASSAPGQGIPQYF
abundance: NA; d_gene: NA; v_gene: TRBV7-2; j_gene: TRBJ2-5; CDR3nt: TGTGCCAGCAGCTTATTTGCAGGTGGGGAGACCCAGTACTTC; CDR3aa: CASSLFAGGETQYF
abundance: NA; d_gene: NA; v_gene: TRBV27; j_gene: TRBJ2-1; CDR3nt: TGTGCCAGCATCAGGGACCGAAGTTACAATGAGCAGTTCTTC; CDR3aa: CASIRDRSYNEQFF
abundance: NA; d_gene: NA; v_gene: TRBV19; j_gene: TRBJ1-5; CDR3nt: TGTGCCAGTAGTATAGATCTGAAATGGGGAGATCAGCCCCAGCATTTT; CDR3aa: CASSIDLKWGDQPQHF
abundance: NA; d_gene: NA; v_gene: TRBV15; j_gene: TRBJ2-1; CDR3nt: TGTGCCACCAGCGCGCCGGACGTATGGGAGCAGTTCTTC; CDR3aa: CATSAPDVWEQFF
abundance: NA; d_gene: NA; v_gene: TRBV11-2; j_gene: TRBJ1-2; CDR3nt: TGTGCCAGCAGCCTGAGGGGCCTCTATGGCTACACCTTC; CDR3aa: CASSLRGLYGYTF
abundance: once; d_gene: NA; v_gene: TRBV30; j_gene: TRBJ2-3; CDR3nt: TGTGCCTGGAGTTCCGGTAAGACAGGCACAGATACGCAGTATTTT; CDR3aa: CAWSSGKTGTDTQYF
abundance: NA; d_gene: TRBD2; v_gene: TRBV19; j_gene: TRBJ2-5; CDR3nt: TGTGCCAGTAGTCCTGGGACTAGCGGGAGTAAGACCCAGTACTTC; CDR3aa: CASSPGTSGSKTQYF
abundance: NA; d_gene: NA; v_gene: TRBV4-3; j_gene: TRBJ2-7; CDR3nt: TGCGCCAGCAGCCAAGCGCCTTACGAAACGTCGCGCGAGCAGTACTTC; CDR3aa: CASSQAPYETSREQYF
abundance: NA; d_gene: TRBD1; v_gene: TRBV28; j_gene: TRBJ1-1; CDR3nt: TGTGCCAGCAGTTCTGACGCTTTAGGACAGGCACGAGTCCTGAGGTTTACTGAAGCTTTCTTT; CDR3aa: CASSSDALGQARVLRFTEAFF
abundance: NA; d_gene: NA; v_gene: TRBV7-9; j_gene: TRBJ1-3; CDR3nt: TGTGCCAGCAGCTTAGCCCGAGCCGCTACCCGGTTCTCTGGAAACACCATATATTTT; CDR3aa: CASSLARAATRFSGNTIYF
abundance: NA; d_gene: NA; v_gene: TRBV28; j_gene: TRBJ1-2; CDR3nt: TGTGCCAGCAGTTTAGAACAGGGACCCTATGGCTACACCTTC; CDR3aa: CASSLEQGPYGYTF
abundance: NA; d_gene: NA; v_gene: TRBV18; j_gene: TRBJ1-5; CDR3nt: TGTGCCAGCTCACAATCCGGAAATCAGCCCCAGCATTTT; CDR3aa: CASSQSGNQPQHF
abundance: NA; d_gene: TRBD2; v_gene: TRBV19; j_gene: TRBJ2-7; CDR3nt: TGTGCCAGTAGTCCCGGACTAGCGGTATACGAGCAGTACTTC; CDR3aa: CASSPGLAVYEQYF
abundance: NA; d_gene: NA; v_gene: TRBV7-9; j_gene: TRBJ2-5; CDR3nt: TGTGCCACCTCCGGTCAAGAGACCCAGTACTTC; CDR3aa: CATSGQETQYF
abundance: NA; d_gene: NA; v_gene: TRBV5-1; j_gene: TRBJ2-7; CDR3nt: TGCGCCAGCAGCCCACGGGCGGACTCCTACGAGCAGTACTTC; CDR3aa: CASSPRADSYEQYF
abundance: once; d_gene: NA; v_gene: TRBV11-2; j_gene: TRBJ2-7; CDR3nt: TGTGCCAGCAGCGCCAGCGACAGGTCCCCCTACGAGCAGTACTTC; CDR3aa: CASSASDRSPYEQYF
abundance: once; d_gene: TRBD1; v_gene: TRBV7-2; j_gene: TRBJ2-5; CDR3nt: TGTGCCAGCAGCTCACAGGGGGCGGGAGAGACCCAGTACTTC; CDR3aa: CASSSQGAGETQYF
abundance: NA; d_gene: NA; v_gene: TRBV5-8; j_gene: TRBJ2-7; CDR3nt: TGTGCCAGCAGCTTGCCCGGAACAGGGACGGGCGAGCAGTACTTC; CDR3aa: CASSLPGTGTGEQYF
abundance: NA; d_gene: TRBD2; v_gene: TRBV28; j_gene: TRBJ2-3; CDR3nt: TGTGCCAGCAGTTTAACACCCGGGACTAGCGAGAGAAGCACAGATACGCAGTATTTT; CDR3aa: CASSLTPGTSERSTDTQYF
abundance: once; d_gene: TRBD2; v_gene: TRBV4-3; j_gene: TRBJ2-4; CDR3nt: TGCGCCAGCAGCCAAGTCGGCGGGAGTGGGGGATTACTAGCCAAAAACATTCAGTACTTC; CDR3aa: CASSQVGGSGGLLAKNIQYF
abundance: NA; d_gene: NA; v_gene: TRBV7-2; j_gene: TRBJ2-7; CDR3nt: TGTGCCAGCAGCTTAGTGGTAGGGTCAGGGTACGAGCAGTACTTC; CDR3aa: CASSLVVGSGYEQYF
abundance: NA; d_gene: NA; v_gene: TRBV18; j_gene: TRBJ2-7; CDR3nt: TGTGCCAGCTCACCACCGCGACAGGTCTACGAGCAGTACTTC; CDR3aa: CASSPPRQVYEQYF
abundance: NA; d_gene: NA; v_gene: TRBV19; j_gene: TRBJ2-5; CDR3nt: TGTGCCAGTAGTATTACGGCTTACTACCAAGAGACCCAGTACTTC; CDR3aa: CASSITAYYQETQYF
abundance: once; d_gene: TRBD2; v_gene: TRBV10-3; j_gene: TRBJ2-2; CDR3nt: TGTGCCATCAGTGCATTGGGGACTAGCGTGACCGGGGAGCTGTTTTTT; CDR3aa: CAISALGTSVTGELFF
abundance: once; d_gene: TRBD1; v_gene: TRBV19; j_gene: TRBJ1-2; CDR3nt: TGTACCAGTAGTATTGGGACAGCGATCTATGGCTACACCTTC; CDR3aa: CTSSIGTAIYGYTF
abundance: NA; d_gene: TRBD1; v_gene: TRBV19; j_gene: TRBJ2-3; CDR3nt: TGTGCCAGCCGGGACAGGGGTGTAGATACGCAGTATTTT; CDR3aa: CASRDRGVDTQYF
abundance: NA; d_gene: NA; v_gene: TRBV19; j_gene: TRBJ2-2; CDR3nt: TGTGCCAGTATTAGAGAAGCGAACACCGGGGAGCTGTTTTTT; CDR3aa: CASIREANTGELFF
abundance: NA; d_gene: NA; v_gene: TRBV27; j_gene: TRBJ1-6; CDR3nt: TGTGCCAGCAGTTTTCTCCCCTCCTATAATTCACCCCTCCACTTT; CDR3aa: CASSFLPSYNSPLHF
abundance: NA; d_gene: NA; v_gene: TRBV7-2; j_gene: TRBJ2-3; CDR3nt: TGTGCCAGCAGCCTAAAGTATATCCCTGACTCAGATACGCAGTATTTT; CDR3aa: CASSLKYIPDSDTQYF
abundance: once; d_gene: NA; v_gene: TRBV28; j_gene: TRBJ2-7; CDR3nt: TGTGCCAGCAGTTTACAGGGGGGAAGCTACGAGCAGTACTTC; CDR3aa: CASSLQGGSYEQYF
abundance: NA; d_gene: NA; v_gene: TRBV18; j_gene: TRBJ2-2; CDR3nt: TGTGCCAGCTCACCACCCGCAGGGACCCTTAACACCGGGGAGCTGTTTTTT; CDR3aa: CASSPPAGTLNTGELFF
abundance: NA; d_gene: TRBD1; v_gene: TRBV18; j_gene: TRBJ1-6; CDR3nt: TGTGCCAGCTCACCGAGGAGGGACAGTGAGCCACCCCTCCACTTT; CDR3aa: CASSPRRDSEPPLHF
abundance: NA; d_gene: TRBD2; v_gene: TRBV28; j_gene: TRBJ2-7; CDR3nt: TGTGCCAGCAGTTTTGACATCGGGAGGGCCGCCAGTGGCGGGGTTCACGAGCAGTACTTC; CDR3aa: CASSFDIGRAASGGVHEQYF
abundance: NA; d_gene: TRBD1; v_gene: TRBV2; j_gene: TRBJ2-5; CDR3nt: TGTGCCCGATCACAGGGGTACCAAGAGACCCAGTACTTC; CDR3aa: CARSQGYQETQYF
abundance: NA; d_gene: TRBD1; v_gene: TRBV18; j_gene: TRBJ1-5; CDR3nt: TGTGCCAGCTCACCAGGCAGGGGGCATCAGCCCCAGCATTTT; CDR3aa: CASSPGRGHQPQHF
abundance: NA; d_gene: TRBD2; v_gene: TRBV19; j_gene: TRBJ2-1; CDR3nt: TGTGCCAGTAGCTCTAGCGGGTCCTACTACAATGAGCAGTTCTTC; CDR3aa: CASSSSGSYYNEQFF
abundance: NA; d_gene: NA; v_gene: TRBV28; j_gene: TRBJ2-7; CDR3nt: TGTGCCAGCAGTTTTCCCGTCGGGTCTCGCGAGCAGTACTTC; CDR3aa: CASSFPVGSREQYF
abundance: NA; d_gene: NA; v_gene: TRBV6-5; j_gene: TRBJ1-5; CDR3nt: TGTGCCAGCAGTTACTCCCCGCAGGGCAATCAGCCCCAGCATTTT; CDR3aa: CASSYSPQGNQPQHF
abundance: NA; d_gene: NA; v_gene: TRBV29-1; j_gene: TRBJ1-2; CDR3nt: TGCAGCGTTGAGGACAATGGCTACACCTTC; CDR3aa: CSVEDNGYTF
abundance: NA; d_gene: NA; v_gene: TRBV28; j_gene: TRBJ2-1; CDR3nt: TGTGCCAGCAGTCTCCCTGGTGGGAATGAGCAGTTCTTC; CDR3aa: CASSLPGGNEQFF
abundance: NA; d_gene: TRBD1; v_gene: TRBV29-1; j_gene: TRBJ2-3; CDR3nt: TGCAGCGCGAGGTACAGGGGCGCGGCAGATACGCAGTATTTT; CDR3aa: CSARYRGAADTQYF
abundance: NA; d_gene: NA; v_gene: TRBV5-4; j_gene: TRBJ1-1; CDR3nt: TGTGCCAGCAGCTCAGGGTCAAGCGGTATGAACACTGAAGCTTTCTTT; CDR3aa: CASSSGSSGMNTEAFF